This TCR beta chain originates from a study of a mutant IDH1 vaccine in newly diagnosed glioma. Whole-study findings and limits: Evidence of vaccine-induced immune responses was documented in 85% to 95% of patients.

Only in-frame clones appear in the TCRdb table, and some are missing; sequencing was by immunoSEQ multiplex PCR. Counted here are roughly 25,000 clones, around 80% occurring once; the ten biggest clones make up approximately 8%. Time point noted: week 11, during vaccination. Topical imiquimod was applied with each vaccine dose, which held 300 ug of mutant IDH1 20-mer peptide. Concerning this clone: What it binds is not known.

The length of the CDR3 is 15 residues. J gave up 6 bases and V 0 bases, and 3 bases lay outside the gene matches. Germline CDR1 is WSHSY and CDR2 is SAAADI. This chain uses TRBV10-2 with TRBJ2-2; the match to TRBD2 covers 8 bases. This TCR derives from a man between 35 and 55 years old with glioma. The material sequenced was PBMCs, taken from a glioma patient whose treatment included an IDH1 peptide vaccine. DNA of the CDR3: TGCGCCAGCAGTGAGTCGGGACTAGGGTCCGGGGAGCTGTTTTTT. Translated, it gives CASSESGLGSGELFF.